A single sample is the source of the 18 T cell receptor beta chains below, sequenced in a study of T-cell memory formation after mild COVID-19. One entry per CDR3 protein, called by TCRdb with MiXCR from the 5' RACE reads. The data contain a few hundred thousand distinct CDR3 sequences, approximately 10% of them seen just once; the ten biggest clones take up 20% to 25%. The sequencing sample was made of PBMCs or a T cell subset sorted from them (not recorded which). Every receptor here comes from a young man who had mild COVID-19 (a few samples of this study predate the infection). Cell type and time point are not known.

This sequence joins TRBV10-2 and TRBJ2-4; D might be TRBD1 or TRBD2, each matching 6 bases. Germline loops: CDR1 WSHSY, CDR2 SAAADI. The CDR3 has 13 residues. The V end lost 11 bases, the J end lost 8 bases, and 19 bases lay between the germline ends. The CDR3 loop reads CAAAWTEGDIQYF. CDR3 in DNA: TGCGCCGCAGCCTGGACGGAGGGGGACATTCAGTACTTC.

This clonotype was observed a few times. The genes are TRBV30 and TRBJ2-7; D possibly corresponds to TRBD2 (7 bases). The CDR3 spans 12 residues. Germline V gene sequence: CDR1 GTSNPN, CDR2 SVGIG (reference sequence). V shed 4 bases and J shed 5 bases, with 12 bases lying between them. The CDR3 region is CAWNREGDEQYF. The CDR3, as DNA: TGTGCCTGGAACAGGGAGGGCGACGAGCAGTACTTC. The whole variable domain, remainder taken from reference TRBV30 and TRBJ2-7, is SQTIHQWPATLVQPVGSPLSLECTVEGTSNPNLYWYRQAAGRGLQLLFYSVGIGQISSEVPQNLSASRPQDRQFILSSKKLLLSDSGFYLCAWNREGDEQYFGPGTRLTVT.

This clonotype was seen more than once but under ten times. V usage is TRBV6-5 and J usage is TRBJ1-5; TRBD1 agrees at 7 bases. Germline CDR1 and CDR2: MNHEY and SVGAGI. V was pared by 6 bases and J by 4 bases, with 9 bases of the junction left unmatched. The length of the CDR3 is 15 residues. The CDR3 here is CASSPGQVGNQPQHF. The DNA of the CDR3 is TGTGCCAGCAGCCCCGGACAGGTTGGGAATCAGCCCCAGCATTTT.

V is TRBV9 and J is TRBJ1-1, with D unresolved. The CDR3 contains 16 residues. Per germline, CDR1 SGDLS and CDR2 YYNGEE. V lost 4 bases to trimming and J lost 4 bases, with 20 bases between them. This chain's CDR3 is CASSPRVLAASTEAFF. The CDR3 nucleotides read TGTGCCAGCAGCCCGAGGGTATTGGCAGCGAGCACTGAAGCTTTCTTT.

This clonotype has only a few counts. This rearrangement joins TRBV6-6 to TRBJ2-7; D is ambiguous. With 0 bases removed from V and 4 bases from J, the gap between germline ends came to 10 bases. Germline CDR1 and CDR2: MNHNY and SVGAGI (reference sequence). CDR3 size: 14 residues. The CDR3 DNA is TGTGCCAGCAGTTACTCGGGCAGCCAATACGAGCAGTACGTC. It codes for CASSYSGSQYEQYV.

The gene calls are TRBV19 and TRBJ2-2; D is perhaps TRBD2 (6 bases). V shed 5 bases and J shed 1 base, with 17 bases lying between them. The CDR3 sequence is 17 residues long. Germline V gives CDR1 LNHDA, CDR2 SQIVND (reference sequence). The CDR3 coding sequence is TGTGCCAGTAGTGGGGCGGGAATCCGCTGGAACACCGGGGAGCTGTTTTTT. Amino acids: CASSGAGIRWNTGELFF. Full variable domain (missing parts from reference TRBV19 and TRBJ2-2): DGGITQSPKYLFRKEGQNVTLSCEQNLNHDAMYWYRQDPGQGLRLIYYSQIVNDFQKGDIAEGYSVSREKKESFPLTVTSAQKNPTAFYLCASSGAGIRWNTGELFFGEGSRLTVL.

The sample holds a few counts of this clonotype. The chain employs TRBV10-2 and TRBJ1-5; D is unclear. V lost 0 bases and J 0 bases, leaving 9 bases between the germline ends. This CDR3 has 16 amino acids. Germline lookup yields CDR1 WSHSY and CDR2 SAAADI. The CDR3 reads CASSESPGNSNQPQHF. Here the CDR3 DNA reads TGCGCCAGCAGTGAGTCACCCGGGAATAGCAATCAGCCCCAGCATTTT.

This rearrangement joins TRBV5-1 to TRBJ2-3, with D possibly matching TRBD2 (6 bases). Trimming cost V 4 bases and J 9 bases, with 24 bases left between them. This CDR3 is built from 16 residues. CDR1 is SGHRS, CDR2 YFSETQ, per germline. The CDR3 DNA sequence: TGCGCCAGCAGCCTGGAAGGCGGGGTATCCGTAGGAACGCAGTATTTT. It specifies CASSLEGGVSVGTQYF.

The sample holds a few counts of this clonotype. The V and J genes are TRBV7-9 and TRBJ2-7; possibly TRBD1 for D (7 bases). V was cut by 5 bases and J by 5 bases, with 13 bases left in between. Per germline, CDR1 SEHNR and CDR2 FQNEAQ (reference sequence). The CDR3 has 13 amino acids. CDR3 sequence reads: CASSQGGQDEQYF. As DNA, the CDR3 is TGTGCCAGCAGCCAGGGGGGTCAGGACGAGCAGTACTTC. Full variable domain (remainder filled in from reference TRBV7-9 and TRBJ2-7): DTGVSQNPRHKITKRGQNVTFRCDPISEHNRLYWYRQTLGQGPEFLTYFQNEAQLEKSRLLSDRFSAERPKGSFSTLEIQRTEQGDSAMYLCASSQGGQDEQYFGPGTRLTVT.

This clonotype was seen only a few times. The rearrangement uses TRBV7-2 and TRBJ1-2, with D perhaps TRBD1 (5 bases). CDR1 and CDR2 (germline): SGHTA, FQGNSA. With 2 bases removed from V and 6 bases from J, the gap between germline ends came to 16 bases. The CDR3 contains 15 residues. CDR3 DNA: TGTGCCAGCAGCTTATTTCGGGGCGAACATAATGGCTACACCTTC. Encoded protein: CASSLFRGEHNGYTF.

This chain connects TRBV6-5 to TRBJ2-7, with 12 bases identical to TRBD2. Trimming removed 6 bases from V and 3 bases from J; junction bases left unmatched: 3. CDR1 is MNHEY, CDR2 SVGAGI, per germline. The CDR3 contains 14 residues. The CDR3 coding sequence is TGTGCCAGCAGCAAACTAGCGGGGGGCTACGAGCAGTACGTC. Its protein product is CASSKLAGGYEQYV.

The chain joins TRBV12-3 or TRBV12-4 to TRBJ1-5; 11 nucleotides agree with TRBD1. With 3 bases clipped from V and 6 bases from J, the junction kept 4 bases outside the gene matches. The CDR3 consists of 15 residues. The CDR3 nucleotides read TGTGCCAGCAGTTTCGGACAGGGGGCTAGTCAGCCCCAGCATTTT. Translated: CASSFGQGASQPQHF.

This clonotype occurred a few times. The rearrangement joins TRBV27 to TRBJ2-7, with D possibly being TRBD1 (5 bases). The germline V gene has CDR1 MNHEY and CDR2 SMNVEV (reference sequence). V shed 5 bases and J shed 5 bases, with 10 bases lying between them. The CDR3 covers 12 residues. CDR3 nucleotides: TGTGCCAGCAGTCCAGGGTCCCACGAGCAGTACTTC. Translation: CASSPGSHEQYF.

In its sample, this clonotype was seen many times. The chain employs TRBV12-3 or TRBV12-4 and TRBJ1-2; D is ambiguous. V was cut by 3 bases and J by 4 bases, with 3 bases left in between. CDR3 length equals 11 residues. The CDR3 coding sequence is TGTGCCAGCAGTTTGGGCTATGGCTACACCTTC. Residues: CASSLGYGYTF.

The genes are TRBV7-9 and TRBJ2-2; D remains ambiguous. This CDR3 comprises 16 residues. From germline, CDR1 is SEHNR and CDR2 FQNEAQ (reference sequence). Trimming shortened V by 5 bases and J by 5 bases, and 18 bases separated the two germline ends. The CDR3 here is CASSPDVSLGTGELFF. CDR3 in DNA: TGTGCCAGCAGCCCGGACGTGAGTTTAGGGACCGGGGAGCTGTTTTTT.

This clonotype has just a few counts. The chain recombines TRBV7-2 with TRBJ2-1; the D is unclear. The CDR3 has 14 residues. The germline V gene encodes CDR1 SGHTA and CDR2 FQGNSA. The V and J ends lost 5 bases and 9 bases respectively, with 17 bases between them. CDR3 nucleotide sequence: TGTGCCAGCAGCCCCTTTGGCCAGAAGCGTGAGCAGTTCTTC. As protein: CASSPFGQKREQFF.

The DNA of the CDR3 is TGCGCCAGCAGCCAAGATTTCCTAGCGTGGGGCAATGAGCAGTTCTTC. Protein product: CASSQDFLAWGNEQFF. The V gene is TRBV4-3, the J gene TRBJ2-1; tentatively, D is TRBD2 (6 bases). The germline V and J ends were trimmed by 0 bases and 6 bases, with 15 bases remaining between them. CDR3 length: 16 residues. Germline V gene data show CDR1 as LGHNA and CDR2 as YSLEER.

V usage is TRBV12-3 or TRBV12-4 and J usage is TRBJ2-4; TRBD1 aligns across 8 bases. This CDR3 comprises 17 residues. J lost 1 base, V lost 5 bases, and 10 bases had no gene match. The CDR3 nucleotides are TGTGCCAGCAGTGCAGGACAGGGAAGTGGGGCCAAAAACATTCAGTACTTC. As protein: CASSAGQGSGAKNIQYF.